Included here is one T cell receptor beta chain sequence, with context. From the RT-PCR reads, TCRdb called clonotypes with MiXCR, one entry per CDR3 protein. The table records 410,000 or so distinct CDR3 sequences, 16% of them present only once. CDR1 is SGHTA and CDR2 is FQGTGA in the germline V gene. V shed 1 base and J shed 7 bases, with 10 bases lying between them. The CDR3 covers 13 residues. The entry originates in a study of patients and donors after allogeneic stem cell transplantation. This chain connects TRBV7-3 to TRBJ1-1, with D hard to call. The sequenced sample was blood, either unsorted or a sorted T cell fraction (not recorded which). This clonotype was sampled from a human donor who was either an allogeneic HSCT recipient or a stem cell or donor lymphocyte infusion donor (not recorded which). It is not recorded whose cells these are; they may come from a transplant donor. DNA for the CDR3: TGTGCCAGCAGCTTAATGGATGGAAATGAAGCTTTCTTT. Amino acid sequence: CASSLMDGNEAFF.